This entry lists 27 T cell receptor beta chains sequenced from one sample in a study of post-analysis software for immune sequencing data. Whole-study findings and limits: In patients, about 5 TRBV segments were more frequent than in controls, with TRBV5-6, TRBV5-1 and TRBV20-1 among them.

TCR beta libraries were prepared from cDNA with unique molecular identifiers. MiXCR, run by TCRdb on the PCR reads, gives a single entry per CDR3 protein. The sample lists 450,000 to 700,000 distinct CDR3 sequences; 44% were seen once. These TCRs are of unknown antigen specificity. Sequencing was done on a sample of blood. The receptors were gathered from a girl aged 10-17 years with multiple sclerosis.

This clonotype appeared a few times. This chain uses TRBV6-1 with TRBJ1-6; D may be TRBD1 (5 bases). The V gene lost 2 bases and the J gene lost 10 bases, with 24 bases spanning the gap. The CDR3 sequence is 18 residues long. CDR1 MNHNS and CDR2 SASEGT come from the germline V gene. For the CDR3, the DNA is TGTGCCAGCAGTGAATCCCGGCCGGGGCAAAAACCGAGCTCACCCCTCCACTTT. Residues: CASSESRPGQKPSSPLHF.

For this clonotype: One end of the junction is discordant with germline, which a read error may explain. J is TRBJ2-1 and V is TRBV7-2; D not resolved. The length of the CDR3 is 15 residues. Germline loops: CDR1 SGHTA, CDR2 FQGNSA. The CDR3 reads CASSLGSSSHNEQFF. CDR3 nucleotide sequence: TGTGCCAGCAGCTTAGGGTCTTCCTCCCACAATGAGCAGTTCTTC.

The rearrangement joins TRBV7-9 to TRBJ2-5, with D possibly matching TRBD1 (6 bases). CDR3 length equals 16 residues. Germline V gene lookup returns CDR1 SEHNR and CDR2 FQNEAQ (reference sequence). The V end was cut by 4 bases, the J end by 5 bases, with 20 bases between. This chain's CDR3 is CASSSSKRGSGETQYF. In nucleotides, the CDR3 is TGTGCCAGCAGCTCCTCCAAAAGGGGGAGTGGGGAGACCCAGTACTTC.

The CDR3 loop is CASSDFSMNTEAFF. The CDR3 bases are TGTGCCAGCAGTGACTTTTCTATGAACACTGAAGCTTTCTTT. V usage is TRBV2 and J usage is TRBJ1-1; D remains ambiguous. CDR1 is SNHLY and CDR2 is FYNNEI in the germline V gene. This CDR3 contains 14 residues. Trimming removed 3 bases at V and 0 bases at J, with 8 bases between.

This clonotype was recorded at least ten times. This chain joins TRBV4-2 and TRBJ2-7; D is possibly TRBD2 (6 bases). Trimming stripped 0 bases from V and 3 bases from J, with 15 bases between. The germline V gene has CDR1 LGHNA and CDR2 YNFKEQ. CDR3 size: 16 residues. In DNA, the CDR3 is TGTGCCAGCAGCCAAGATTCGGCCGGGAGAAACTACGAGCAGTACTTC. Protein: CASSQDSAGRNYEQYF.

The chain couples TRBV12-3 or TRBV12-4 to TRBJ2-1; 11 nucleotides match TRBD1. CDR3 length: 16 amino acids. V dropped 5 bases and J dropped 9; count of bases not matched to a gene: 12. In DNA form, the CDR3 reads TGTGCCAGCAGTGCCCCGGACAGGGGGCGACCTAGTGAGCAGTTCTTC. Encoded protein: CASSAPDRGRPSEQFF.

This chain uses TRBV9 with TRBJ2-3; D is undetermined. V lost 3 bases and J 1 base, leaving 9 bases between the germline ends. The length of the CDR3 is 14 residues. The germline V gene encodes CDR1 SGDLS and CDR2 YYNGEE. CDR3 residues: CASSARPGTDTQYF. DNA of the CDR3: TGTGCCAGCAGCGCCCGACCCGGCACAGATACGCAGTATTTT.

This clonotype was detected once. The chain combines TRBV20-1 with TRBJ2-3, with D perhaps assigned TRBD1 or TRBD2 (5 bases each). CDR1 is DFQATT and CDR2 is SNEGSKA in the germline V gene (reference sequence). The CDR3 sequence is 17 residues long. V was pared by 3 bases and J by 0 bases, with 19 bases between. The CDR3 here is CSARGLGGPSSTDTQYF. The DNA of the CDR3 is TGCAGTGCTAGGGGGCTGGGCGGGCCTTCTAGCACAGATACGCAGTATTTT.

This clonotype was seen a handful of times. This chain links TRBV20-1 with TRBJ1-2, with TRBD1 as a possible D gene (5 bases). V lost 1 base, J lost 8 bases, and 20 bases lay in between. The CDR3 length is 15 residues. CDR1 is DFQATT, CDR2 SNEGSKA, per germline (reference sequence). The CDR3 sequence is CSARGPGLYHDGYTF. In DNA, the CDR3 is TGCAGTGCTAGAGGCCCGGGACTATATCACGACGGCTACACCTTC.

The rearrangement links TRBV3-1 to TRBJ2-1, with D perhaps assigned TRBD1 or TRBD2 (6 bases each). The germline V and J ends were trimmed by 4 bases and 10 bases, with 11 bases remaining between them. The germline CDR1 and CDR2 sequences are LGHDT and YNNKEL (reference sequence). This CDR3 has 12 amino acids. This CDR3 reads CASSPVGGEQFF. DNA of the CDR3: TGTGCCAGCAGCCCGGTCGGGGGCGAGCAGTTCTTC.

This chain connects TRBV24-1 to TRBJ1-5, with D maybe TRBD1 (6 bases). Germline assignment: CDR1 KGHDR and CDR2 SFDVKD. The CDR3 contains 18 residues. Trimming cost V 10 bases and J 5 bases, with 29 bases left between them. The CDR3: CATGDLGSQGPEHQPQHF. For the CDR3, the DNA is TGTGCCACAGGTGATTTGGGGTCCCAGGGGCCCGAACATCAGCCCCAGCATTTT.

The CDR3 nucleotides read TGCAGTGCTAGACGACAGGGCTCACTCTACAATGAGCAGTTCTTC. This encodes CSARRQGSLYNEQFF. The V and J genes are TRBV20-1 and TRBJ2-1, with 7 nucleotides matching TRBD1. Germline assignment: CDR1 DFQATT and CDR2 SNEGSKA (reference sequence). V gave up 2 bases and J gave up 3 bases; unmatched junction bases: 7. This CDR3 is 15 amino acids long.

This clonotype has a handful of counts. The genes are TRBV5-1 and TRBJ2-3; 13 bases fit TRBD2. CDR3 size: 16 residues. Germline CDR1 is SGHRS and CDR2 is YFSETQ. Losses at the gene ends were 3 bases for V and 4 bases for J; bases not matched to a gene: 5. The CDR3 nucleotides are TGCGCCAGCAGCTCTCGACTAGCGGGGGGATCAGATACGCAGTATTTT. This sequence encodes CASSSRLAGGSDTQYF. The full variable domain, with the rest looked up from reference TRBV5-1 and TRBJ2-3, is KAGVTQTPRYLIKTRGQQVTLSCSPISGHRSVSWYQQTPGQGLQFLFEYFSETQRNKGNFPGRFSGRQFSNSRSEMNVSTLELGDSALYLCASSSRLAGGSDTQYFGPGTRLTVL.

Worth noting for this clonotype: The junction differs from germline at one of its ends, possibly a read error. This rearrangement joins TRBV24-1 to TRBJ2-1, with 8 bases lining up with TRBD2. The CDR3 covers 13 residues. Germline CDR1 and CDR2: KGHDR and SFDVKD. CDR3 amino acids: CAIAGLGGNERFF. CDR3 sequence (DNA): TGTGCCATCGCGGGACTAGGTGGGAATGAGCGGTTCTTC.

The chain employs TRBV7-8 and TRBJ2-1, with a tentative D call TRBD1 (5 bases). Germline loops: CDR1 SGHVS, CDR2 FQNEAQ. Trimming cost V 2 bases and J 1 base, with 12 bases left between them. The length of the CDR3 is 16 residues. Here the CDR3 DNA reads TGTGCCAGCAGCTTATCCCTGGGGCTATCCTACAATGAGCAGTTCTTC. Encoded protein: CASSLSLGLSYNEQFF.

The chain joins TRBV5-1 to TRBJ2-2, with D possibly TRBD2 on 5 matching bases. Germline V gene lookup returns CDR1 SGHRS and CDR2 YFSETQ. The CDR3 is 15 residues long. The V and J ends lost 0 bases and 3 bases respectively, with 9 bases between them. CDR3 bases: TGCGCCAGCAGCTTGGAGGACTCCCACACCGGGGAGCTGTTTTTT. Its protein is CASSLEDSHTGELFF.

This sequence joins TRBV30 and TRBJ2-1; 11 nucleotides match TRBD2. The length of the CDR3 is 12 residues. The germline CDR1 and CDR2 sequences are GTSNPN and SVGIG (reference sequence). J lost 7 bases, V lost 8 bases, and 4 bases had no gene match. In DNA form, the CDR3 reads TGTGCCCTAGCGGGGGGTGGGAATGAGCAGTTCTTC. It specifies CALAGGGNEQFF.

This clonotype was picked up many times. V is TRBV4-1 and J is TRBJ2-5; unclear D gene. This CDR3 contains 13 residues. CDR1 and CDR2 (germline): MGHRA, YSYEKL. Trimming took off 0 bases at V and 9 bases at J, with 11 bases between the two ends. CDR3 DNA: TGCGCCAGCAGCCAAGATTCTCAACTTCCCCAGTACTTC. It codes for CASSQDSQLPQYF.

This sequence joins TRBV12-3 or TRBV12-4 and TRBJ1-2, with D unresolved. The ends were cut back, 3 bases at V and 2 bases at J, with 10 bases in the middle. The CDR3 is 14 amino acids. The CDR3 here is CASSFGGRNYGYTF. The CDR3 DNA sequence: TGTGCCAGCAGTTTCGGTGGGAGAAACTATGGCTACACCTTC.

This clonotype turned up a few times. The V and J genes are TRBV29-1 and TRBJ2-3; D unresolved. The CDR3 length is 12 residues. V lost 2 bases to trimming and J lost 6 bases, with 9 bases between them. Germline V gives CDR1 SQVTM, CDR2 ANQGSEA. The CDR3 coding sequence is TGCAGCGTTGAAAGCGCCGGGGATACGCAGTATTTT. Its protein is CSVESAGDTQYF.

This clonotype showed up just a few times. The rearrangement joins TRBV29-1 to TRBJ2-1; unclear D gene. The germline V and J ends were trimmed by 0 bases and 1 base, with 10 bases remaining between them. The CDR3 loop spans 15 amino acids. Germline CDR1 reads SQVTM; CDR2 reads ANQGSEA. The CDR3 coding sequence is TGCAGCGTTGAAGACCAAGGGATTTCCTACAATGAGCAGTTCTTC. This translates into CSVEDQGISYNEQFF.

This clonotype was observed a single time. The chain joins TRBV5-4 to TRBJ2-1; D may be TRBD1 (9 bases). Germline CDR1 is SGHNT and CDR2 is YYREEE (reference sequence). Trimming took off 3 bases at V and 3 bases at J, with 37 bases between the two ends. The CDR3 is 23 residues long. CDR3 in amino acids: CASSSPNLQGALSGGTFYNEQFF. CDR3 DNA: TGTGCCAGCAGCTCCCCCAATTTACAGGGGGCTTTGTCGGGGGGGACCTTCTACAATGAGCAGTTCTTC.

The chain joins TRBV20-1 to TRBJ2-7; 7 nucleotides align to TRBD2. V lost 4 bases and J lost 4; bases outside the gene matches: 7. The CDR3 covers 13 residues. The germline gives CDR1 DFQATT, CDR2 SNEGSKA (reference sequence). The CDR3 loop is CSATPGLPYEQYF. The DNA for the CDR3 is TGCAGTGCTACACCGGGACTACCTTACGAGCAGTACTTC.

This clonotype was seen a few times. This chain links TRBV29-1 with TRBJ2-5, with TRBD2 matching 13 bases. TRBJ2-7 matches the DNA end more closely, so the J call is doubtful. The CDR3 has 14 residues. Germline values: CDR1 SQVTM, CDR2 ANQGSEA. CDR3 residues: CSVFTSGRAYEQYF. The CDR3 region has the DNA TGCAGCGTGTTCACTAGCGGGAGGGCCTACGAGCAGTACTTC.

This clonotype was counted between two and nine times. The chain has TRBV7-9 and TRBJ2-1; a possible D gene is TRBD2 (5 bases). The germline V and J ends were trimmed by 3 bases and 8 bases, with 23 bases remaining between them. The CDR3 length is 17 residues. Germline values: CDR1 SEHNR, CDR2 FQNEAQ (reference sequence). The CDR3 is CASSLGLASLSVDEQFF. CDR3 nucleotide sequence: TGTGCCAGCAGCTTGGGCTTAGCGTCCCTCAGCGTTGATGAGCAGTTCTTC. Variable domain in full (rest from reference TRBV7-9 and TRBJ2-1): DTGVSQNPRHKITKRGQNVTFRCDPISEHNRLYWYRQTLGQGPEFLTYFQNEAQLEKSRLLSDRFSAERPKGSFSTLEIQRTEQGDSAMYLCASSLGLASLSVDEQFFGPGTRLTVL.

This clonotype was detected a few times. A much larger clone sits a single nucleotide away, making a read error possible. The rearrangement joins TRBV6-4 to TRBJ2-1, with a possible D match to TRBD2 (7 bases). Gene TRBJ2-7 matches the end of the DNA better, so the J call may be wrong. This CDR3 contains 15 residues. Germline assignment: CDR1 MRHNA and CDR2 SNTAGT. The CDR3 region is CASSGTAGSYNEQYF. The CDR3 DNA reads as TGTGCCAGCAGTGGGACAGCGGGATCCTACAATGAGCAGTACTTC.

CDR3 DNA: TGTGCCAGCAGTCCCCGTGGATATAAGCAGTACTTC. Translated, it gives CASSPRGYKQYF. The J gene is TRBJ2-4, the V gene TRBV27; no definite D call. CDR3 length: 12 residues. V was clipped by 5 bases and J by 13 bases, with 15 bases between them. Germline loops: CDR1 MNHEY, CDR2 SMNVEV (reference sequence).